This T cell receptor beta chain was identified in a study of shared clonotypes between healthy human individuals. Study information: The donors, a couple of women and a few men, were aged 18 to 49. Notes on the study in general: A handful of donors had about 5.1% of their naive CD4 clonotypes in common.

Concerning this clone itself: The antigen is unknown.

Researchers divided each subset's genomic DNA evenly across several immunoSEQ plates. TCRdb's copy holds only in-frame clones and misses some; the assay was immunoSEQ multiplex PCR. The table lists over a million clones, around 97% of them singletons. V lost 4 bases to trimming and J lost 1 base; unmatched junction nucleotides: 6. The CDR3 is 15 residues long. CDR1 is SGDLS, CDR2 YYNGEE, per germline. The clonotype was recovered from a man under 40 in good health. J is TRBJ1-1 and V is TRBV9, with 8 bases identical to TRBD1. Material for sequencing was naive CD4+ T cells sorted from blood. Subset defined: CD45RA+ positively selected. DNA of the CDR3: TGTGCCAGCAGCCCAGGGGGCAGCTGGAACACTGAAGCTTTCTTT. Translating gives CASSPGGSWNTEAFF.